The next 29 T cell receptor beta chains were all read from a single sample in a study of blood T cell repertoires in COVID-19. Clones were sequenced by immunoSEQ multiplex PCR, and TCRdb holds only the in-frame ones, with some missing. In the table there are 250,000 to 300,000 clones, more than 65% of which are singletons. Sequencing used peripheral blood. The receptors come from a woman between 18 and 30 years old with acute or convalescent COVID-19.

The V and J genes are TRBV10-3 and TRBJ2-7; 8 bases match TRBD1. J was trimmed by 5 bases and V by 9 bases; bases with no gene match: 12. This CDR3 region has 14 residues. Germline V lookup: CDR1 ENHRY, CDR2 SYGVKD. CDR3 DNA: TGTGCCATTTCAGACAGGGGTAATCGGGACGAGCAGTACTTC. It yields the protein CAISDRGNRDEQYF.

The chain links TRBV7-8 to TRBJ1-2; D not resolved. This CDR3 has 15 amino acids. The V gene's germline CDR1 is SGHVS and CDR2 FQNEAQ. V was shortened by 0 bases and J by 4 bases, with 12 bases between the two germline ends. The CDR3 loop reads CASSLAFTAIYGYTF. In DNA, the CDR3 is TGTGCCAGCAGCTTAGCCTTCACAGCAATCTATGGCTACACCTTC.

This clone was detected a few times. The J gene is TRBJ2-1, the V gene TRBV4-3, with D uncertain. Germline-derived CDR1 and CDR2 are LGHNA and YSLEER. The CDR3 runs 18 residues. The V and J ends lost 0 bases and 6 bases respectively, with 21 bases between them. CDR3 in amino acids: CASSQEPPLERSVNEQFF. The CDR3 DNA follows: TGCGCCAGCAGCCAAGAACCCCCCCTAGAACGGTCGGTCAATGAGCAGTTCTTC.

The rearrangement joins TRBV6-5 to TRBJ2-3; 7 bases match TRBD1. CDR3 length: 16 residues. Germline assignment: CDR1 MNHEY and CDR2 SVGAGI. The J segment lost 0 bases and the V segment lost 0 bases, leaving 3 bases of the junction unmatched. As DNA, the CDR3 is TGTGCCAGCAGTTACTCGGGGACAGTCAGCACAGATACGCAGTATTTT. This gives the protein CASSYSGTVSTDTQYF.

The genes are TRBV5-1 and TRBJ1-2; the D is unclear. This CDR3 is 17 amino acids long. The ends were cut back, 4 bases at V and 1 base at J, with 20 bases in the middle. In germline, CDR1 is SGHRS, CDR2 YFSETQ. CDR3 DNA sequence: TGCGCCAGCAGCCCTACTCCGGCACAGCGGTTTAACTATGGCTACACCTTC. Protein sequence: CASSPTPAQRFNYGYTF.

The V call is TRBV7-3, the J call TRBJ2-1, with D possibly matching TRBD2 (6 bases). Per the germline V gene, CDR1 is SGHTA and CDR2 is FQGTGA. V was trimmed by 5 bases and J by 2 bases, leaving 10 bases between them. This CDR3 region has 14 residues. Here the CDR3 reads CASSPIAAYNEQFF. In DNA form, the CDR3 reads TGTGCCAGCAGCCCGATAGCGGCCTACAATGAGCAGTTCTTC. Filled out from reference TRBV7-3 and TRBJ2-1, the complete variable domain reads GAGVSQTPSNKVTEKGKYVELRCDPISGHTALYWYRQSLGQGPEFLIYFQGTGAADDSGLPNDRFFAVRPEGSVSTLKIQRTERGDSAVYLCASSPIAAYNEQFFGPGTRLTVL.

The chain recombines TRBV15 with TRBJ2-2; 7 bases are shared with TRBD2. V was clipped by 4 bases and J by 1 base; unmatched bases: 6. Germline CDR1 reads LNHNV; CDR2 reads YYDKDF (reference sequence). This CDR3 contains 16 residues. The CDR3 spells CATSIREAGNTGELFF. The CDR3 bases are TGTGCCACCAGCATACGGGAGGCCGGGAACACCGGGGAGCTGTTTTTT.

This chain links TRBV30 with TRBJ2-7, with TRBD1 matching over 7 bases. Germline CDR1 GTSNPN, CDR2 SVGIG (reference sequence). CDR3 size: 19 residues. V lost 0 bases to trimming and J lost 1 base; unmatched junction nucleotides: 18. The CDR3 sequence: CAWSVWVPLLGGDSYEQYF. The CDR3 coding sequence is TGTGCCTGGAGTGTATGGGTTCCTTTGTTAGGGGGCGATTCCTACGAGCAGTACTTC.

CDR3 amino acids: CASGRGGTEAFF. The CDR3 DNA is TGTGCTAGTGGACGGGGTGGGACTGAAGCTTTCTTT. The genes are TRBV12-5 and TRBJ1-1; D is uncertain. Per germline, CDR1 LGHNT and CDR2 FRNRAP. V lost 6 bases to trimming and J lost 5 bases, with 10 bases between them. CDR3 size: 12 residues.

This clone occurred a few times. V gene TRBV5-6 combines with J gene TRBJ2-2; perhaps TRBD2 as D (5 bases). Germline V gives CDR1 SGHDT, CDR2 YYEEEE. The germline V and J ends were trimmed by 0 bases and 2 bases, with 11 bases remaining between them. The CDR3 contains 16 residues. CDR3 sequence: CASSLGAAGNTGELFF. The CDR3 DNA sequence: TGTGCCAGCAGCTTGGGCGCTGCGGGTAACACCGGGGAGCTGTTTTTT.

The rearrangement uses TRBV23-1 and TRBJ2-7; TRBD2 matches 8 bases. TRBV23-1 is recorded as an ORF, its role being uncertain. This CDR3 spans 17 amino acids. V was pared by 0 bases and J by 2 bases, with 9 bases of the junction left unmatched. The CDR3 sequence is CASSQSPRGLAPYEQYF. DNA of the CDR3: TGCGCCAGCAGTCAATCCCCCCGAGGACTAGCACCCTACGAGCAGTACTTC.

The chain couples TRBV5-1 to TRBJ1-2; 8 nucleotides agree with TRBD1. CDR3 length: 14 amino acids. Germline CDR1 SGHRS, CDR2 YFSETQ. V dropped 4 bases and J dropped 8; count of bases not matched to a gene: 10. The CDR3 spells CASSIGQGSGGYTF. For the CDR3, the DNA is TGCGCCAGCAGCATAGGACAGGGATCGGGGGGCTACACCTTC.

The chain uses TRBV7-9 and TRBJ2-5; possible D gene TRBD1, 5 bases. V was clipped by 3 bases and J by 7 bases, with 18 bases between them. The CDR3 is made up of 15 amino acids. Germline V gene sequence: CDR1 SEHNR, CDR2 FQNEAQ (reference sequence). CDR3 amino acids: CASSFQWGRNGTQYF. CDR3 nucleotide sequence: TGTGCCAGCAGCTTTCAATGGGGCCGAAACGGGACCCAGTACTTC.

This clone appeared once. The rearrangement links TRBV5-5 to TRBJ1-5, with D possibly being TRBD1 (6 bases). The germline CDR1 and CDR2 sequences are SGHKS and YYEKEE (reference sequence). The CDR3 is 15 amino acids. Trimming removed 2 bases at V and 0 bases at J, with 9 bases between. The chain's CDR3 is CASSFGQNSNQPQHF. In DNA form, the CDR3 reads TGTGCCAGCAGCTTTGGACAGAATAGCAATCAGCCCCAGCATTTT.

This chain links TRBV10-2 with TRBJ2-2, with 9 bases lining up with TRBD1. Unmatched junction bases numbered 9, after V lost 9 bases and J lost 1 base. The CDR3 loop spans 16 amino acids. Germline values: CDR1 WSHSY, CDR2 SAAADI. CDR3 in amino acids: CASRTPGQGNTGELFF. CDR3 bases: TGCGCCAGTCGTACTCCGGGACAGGGGAACACCGGGGAGCTGTTTTTT.

This chain connects TRBV30 to TRBJ2-2; a possible D gene is TRBD1 (6 bases). The V end was cut by 1 base, the J end by 0 bases, with 18 bases between. CDR1 and CDR2 (germline): GTSNPN, SVGIG (reference sequence). The CDR3 totals 18 residues. The CDR3 region is CAWSGGQKLGPNTGELFF. Here the CDR3 DNA reads TGTGCCTGGAGTGGGGGACAAAAGTTAGGACCGAACACCGGGGAGCTGTTTTTT.

The chain couples TRBV19 to TRBJ1-4, with 7 nucleotides matching TRBD1. Trimming cost V 7 bases and J 7 bases; bases outside gene matches: 12. Germline lookup yields CDR1 LNHDA and CDR2 SQIVND (reference sequence). The CDR3 spans 15 residues. The DNA for the CDR3 is TGTGCCAGTAACCGACAGGGCGTAGGTAGTGAAAAACTGTTTTTT. It encodes CASNRQGVGSEKLFF. Filled out from reference TRBV19 and TRBJ1-4, the complete variable domain reads DGGITQSPKYLFRKEGQNVTLSCEQNLNHDAMYWYRQDPGQGLRLIYYSQIVNDFQKGDIAEGYSVSREKKESFPLTVTSAQKNPTAFYLCASNRQGVGSEKLFFGSGTQLSVL.

The chain joins TRBV19 to TRBJ2-5; 8 bases align to TRBD2. Germline lookup yields CDR1 LNHDA and CDR2 SQIVND (reference sequence). J lost 5 bases, V lost 6 bases, and 11 bases had no gene match. The CDR3 is 15 residues long. Here the CDR3 DNA reads TGTGCCAGTAGGGGGGCGGGAGGACGCCAGGAGACCCAGTACTTC. Protein: CASRGAGGRQETQYF.

The J gene is TRBJ2-2, the V gene TRBV30, with D possibly being TRBD2 (5 bases). The CDR3 contains 15 residues. Per germline, CDR1 GTSNPN and CDR2 SVGIG (reference sequence). For the CDR3, the DNA is TGTGCGTCACGGAATCGGGGTTTATTGGCCGGGGAGCTGTTTTTT. It translates to CASRNRGLLAGELFF.

This rearrangement joins TRBV6-5 to TRBJ2-7, with 7 bases lining up with TRBD1. V shed 2 bases and J 3 bases; nucleotides not matched to a gene: 10. The CDR3 sequence is 16 residues long. Germline assignment: CDR1 MNHEY and CDR2 SVGAGI. The chain's CDR3 is CASSYRHRGPGYEQYF. As DNA, the CDR3 is TGTGCCAGCAGTTACCGACACAGGGGACCGGGCTACGAGCAGTACTTC.

The chain links TRBV30 to TRBJ2-5; TRBD1 matches at 11 bases. The germline V gene encodes CDR1 GTSNPN and CDR2 SVGIG (reference sequence). Losses at the gene ends were 4 bases for V and 7 bases for J; bases not matched to a gene: 8. This CDR3 contains 14 residues. The CDR3 sequence: CAWTGQGATGTQYF. In DNA, the CDR3 is TGTGCCTGGACTGGACAGGGGGCTACTGGGACCCAGTACTTC.

This clone was seen a few times. V is TRBV5-1 and J is TRBJ1-4; no firm D call. Germline CDR1 reads SGHRS; CDR2 reads YFSETQ. CDR3 size: 14 residues. Trimming removed 1 base at V and 7 bases at J, with 11 bases between. The CDR3 loop reads CASSLTGGGEKLFF. The DNA for the CDR3 is TGCGCCAGCAGCTTGACGGGAGGTGGTGAAAAACTGTTTTTT. The full variable domain, completed using reference TRBV5-1 and TRBJ1-4, is KAGVTQTPRYLIKTRGQQVTLSCSPISGHRSVSWYQQTPGQGLQFLFEYFSETQRNKGNFPGRFSGRQFSNSRSEMNVSTLELGDSALYLCASSLTGGGEKLFFGSGTQLSVL.

The chain links TRBV9 to TRBJ2-3; the D is unclear. Between the trimmed V and J ends, which lost 3 bases and 6 bases, there was a span of 20 bases. The CDR3 is made up of 16 amino acids. The V gene's germline CDR1 is SGDLS and CDR2 YYNGEE. The CDR3 region is CASSAQPVERLDTQYF. CDR3 bases: TGTGCCAGCAGCGCCCAACCGGTGGAGCGTCTGGATACGCAGTATTTT.

V and J are TRBV4-2 and TRBJ1-4; 8 nucleotides line up with TRBD1. CDR1 and CDR2 from the germline V gene are LGHNA and YNFKEQ. This CDR3 region has 16 residues. Trimming removed 0 bases from V and 0 bases from J; junction bases left unmatched: 0. The CDR3 sequence: CASSQEQGATNEKLFF. For the CDR3, the DNA is TGTGCCAGCAGCCAAGAACAGGGGGCAACTAATGAAAAACTGTTTTTT.

In nucleotides, the CDR3 is TGCGCCAGCAGCCAATCGGCGGGAGCTAGCTACGAGCAGTACTTC. It codes for CASSQSAGASYEQYF. The chain uses TRBV4-3 and TRBJ2-7; 7 nucleotides line up with TRBD2. There are 15 residues in the CDR3. V was clipped by 2 bases and J by 3 bases; unmatched bases: 7. Germline CDR1 is LGHNA and CDR2 is YSLEER.

In DNA form, the CDR3 reads TGTGCCAGTAGGGGAGAATATAGCAATCAGCCCCAGCATTTT. It encodes CASRGEYSNQPQHF. The chain couples TRBV19 to TRBJ1-5, with unresolved D. Looked up from germline, CDR1 is LNHDA and CDR2 is SQIVND (reference sequence). CDR3 length: 14 residues. V was clipped by 6 bases and J by 0 bases, with 9 bases between them.

This chain connects TRBV2 to TRBJ2-2; D perhaps matches TRBD2 (6 bases). Trimming took 6 bases from V and 2 from J, leaving 22 bases between them. The germline V gene encodes CDR1 SNHLY and CDR2 FYNNEI. CDR3 length: 18 residues. The CDR3 bases are TGTGCCAGCAGCCATCACCTAAGCGGGCAATTAAACACCGGGGAGCTGTTTTTT. Amino acids: CASSHHLSGQLNTGELFF.

This clone showed up just a few times. The chain recombines TRBV7-9 with TRBJ2-1; TRBD2 matches 15 bases. The V and J ends lost 6 bases and 10 bases, in that order; junction bases with no gene match: 4. In germline, CDR1 is SEHNR, CDR2 FQNEAQ (reference sequence). This CDR3 has 14 amino acids. The CDR3 DNA reads as TGTGCCAGCAGTGGACTAGCGGGAGGGGAAGAGCAGTTCTTC. Translated, it gives CASSGLAGGEEQFF.

The chain carries TRBV28 and TRBJ2-5; TRBD2 matches at 8 bases. The CDR3 spans 14 residues. Germline-derived CDR1 and CDR2 are MDHEN and SYDVKM. Unmatched junction bases numbered 7, after V lost 1 base and J lost 9 bases. CDR3 in amino acids: CASSLSLGAGAQYF. The CDR3, as DNA: TGTGCCAGCAGTTTATCCTTGGGAGCGGGGGCCCAGTACTTC.